What follows is one TCR beta chain and its context. Antigen: not known. Peripheral blood, 9.5 to 10 milliliters per donor, was collected. Researchers report isolating at least 6 million PBMCs per sample. The use of a sample-barcoded 5' primer and a J-beta primer mix characterized a second PCR of about 6 to 11 cycles. A template-switch adaptor with 12 random nucleotides tagged each cDNA molecule. TCRdb used MiXCR to reprocess the 5' RACE reads, holding one entry per CDR3 protein. The sample contains over 950,000 distinct CDR3 sequences, just over 50% of which appear only once. This sample is drawn from a study of blood T cells in healthy people across ages. The germline V gene encodes CDR1 MNHGY and CDR2 SVAAGI. V was trimmed by 0 bases and J by 3 bases, leaving 11 bases between them. The CDR3 is made up of 16 amino acids. General study results and limits: Strongly correlated with naive T cell percentage was TCR beta diversity.

The sample comprised blood. V is TRBV6-9 and J is TRBJ2-2; a weak D match, TRBD2 (6 bases). The source of this sequence is a woman aged 60 to 75 in good health. CDR3 in amino acids: CASSYSRGQDTGELFF. In nucleotides, the CDR3 is TGTGCCAGCAGTTATTCGCGGGGTCAGGACACCGGGGAGCTGTTTTTT.